One and the same sample provided the 27 T cell receptor beta chains below, sequenced in a study of T cell clonality in common variable immunodeficiency. Study observations and caveats: Fewer deletions and N-nucleotide insertions were reportedly seen in common variable immunodeficiency TCR beta sequences.

Method: immunoSEQ multiplex PCR; TCRdb's copy keeps in-frame clones and lacks some. This sample carries about 26,000 clones and no singletons, and roughly 24% goes to the top ten. These TCRs are of unknown antigen specificity. The sample taken for sequencing was peripheral blood mononuclear cells. Every receptor here comes from a human donor with common variable immunodeficiency.

Ten or more counts support this clone. The observed sequence ends 3 residues before the CDR3 terminus, with the missing tail filled in from the germline J gene. The rearrangement joins TRBV6-2 or TRBV6-3 to TRBJ2-5, with a possible D match to TRBD1 (6 bases). Per germline, CDR1 MNHEY and CDR2 SVGEGT. There are 12 residues in the CDR3. V was cut by 7 bases and J by 7 bases, with 13 bases left in between. CDR3 bases read: TGTGCCAGCAACAGGGACCCGGGGACC. Its translation is CASNRDPGT. From start to end, the CDR3 is CASNRDPGTQYF.

Points on this clone: With the read ending 3 residues before the CDR3 end, the germline J gene is used to fill in that end. The chain is built from TRBV7-3 and TRBJ1-2, with a tentative D call TRBD1 (6 bases). This CDR3 is 14 amino acids long. The V gene lost 10 bases and the J gene lost 0 bases, with 15 bases spanning the gap. Germline assignment: CDR1 SGHTA and CDR2 FQGTGA. CDR3 DNA, as far as it was read: TGTGCCACCGAACCAGGGGTCGCTAACTATGGC. This translates into CATEPGVANYG. The whole CDR3 protein is CATEPGVANYGYTF.

This clone was observed many times. Read sequence stops 3 residues before the CDR3 end, and the germline J gene provides the missing end. This chain joins TRBV29-1 and TRBJ1-4; 7 bases agree with TRBD1. This CDR3 region has 14 residues. The germline gives CDR1 SQVTM, CDR2 ANQGSEA. With V trimmed by 7 bases and J by 7 bases, 12 bases remained unmatched. The CDR3 spells CSGKVGGAGEKLFF. The CDR3 DNA, read in part, is TGCAGCGGGAAAGTAGGGGGCGCAGGTGAAAAA.

As concerns this clone: Read data end 3 residues before the CDR3 end; the end is taken from the germline J gene. The chain joins TRBV19 to TRBJ1-5, with D tentatively TRBD1 (5 bases). This CDR3 region has 16 residues. In germline, CDR1 is LNHDA, CDR2 SQIVND (reference sequence). The V and J ends lost 7 bases and 6 bases respectively, with 22 bases between them. CDR3 DNA, as far as it was read: TGTGCCAGTACCACGCTCCTCCAGGGTATGGGTCAGCCC. Its translation: CASTTLLQGMGQP. The CDR3 in its entirety is CASTTLLQGMGQPQHF.

This clone was counted at least ten times. The CDR3 goes on 3 residues after the read ends, and that part is filled in from the germline J gene. V gene TRBV9 combines with J gene TRBJ1-6; D is unclear. The CDR3 extends over 15 amino acids. Per the germline V gene, CDR1 is SGDLS and CDR2 is YYNGEE. V was pared by 3 bases and J by 6 bases, with 13 bases between. Here the CDR3 reads CASSATPGGNSPLHF. CDR3 DNA (partial): TGTGCCAGCAGCGCCACCCCAGGAGGTAATTCACCC.

This clone showed up many times. The missing CDR3 end, 3 residues past where the read stops, is filled in from the germline J gene. The chain combines TRBV30 with TRBJ1-2; possibly TRBD1 for D (6 bases). Deletions cut 5 bases from V and 0 bases from J, with 13 bases between. Germline CDR1 reads GTSNPN; CDR2 reads SVGIG (reference sequence). This CDR3 has 14 residues. CDR3 bases read: TGTGCCTGGTATGGGGGCAGGGCTAACTATGGC. This gives the protein CAWYGGRANYG. The whole CDR3 protein reads CAWYGGRANYGYTF.

This clone was counted at least ten times. Read sequence stops 3 residues before the CDR3 end, and the germline J gene provides the missing end. The genes are TRBV2 and TRBJ2-5; 7 bases match TRBD2. J was trimmed by 5 bases and V by 5 bases; bases with no gene match: 11. This CDR3 has 15 amino acids. Germline CDR1 SNHLY, CDR2 FYNNEI. The covered CDR3 bases are TGTGCCAGCAGTCAGGATGGCGGGAGCGGCGAGACC. It encodes CASSQDGGSGET. The whole CDR3 reads CASSQDGGSGETQYF.

This clone was seen a handful of times. The CDR3 extends 3 residues past the end of the read, so its final part is completed from the germline J gene. The chain links TRBV7-2 to TRBJ1-5; 7 bases are a match to TRBD1. Looked up from germline, CDR1 is SGHTA and CDR2 is FQGNSA. The CDR3 covers 14 residues. V gave up 5 bases and J gave up 7 bases; unmatched junction bases: 8. The CDR3 reads CASSRDRAKQPQHF. The sequenced CDR3 bases are TGTGCCAGCAGCCGGGACAGAGCAAAGCAGCCC.

This clone was counted a few times. The CDR3 goes on 3 residues after the read ends, and that part is filled in from the germline J gene. The V and J genes are TRBV19 and TRBJ1-1; perhaps TRBD1 as D (5 bases). V was shortened by 3 bases and J by 1 base, with 9 bases between the two germline ends. The CDR3 loop spans 14 amino acids. Germline V gene data show CDR1 as LNHDA and CDR2 as SQIVND (reference sequence). Incomplete CDR3 DNA: TGTGCCAGTAGTATGGGGGGGAGGAACACTGAA. Translation gives CASSMGGRNTE. In full, the CDR3 is CASSMGGRNTEAFF.

This clone was picked up many times. The junction does not match germline at one end; this may be a read error. The read stops 3 residues short of the end of the CDR3; the missing end is completed from the germline J gene. The chain combines TRBV4-2 with TRBJ2-5, with 9 bases matching TRBD1. The CDR3 runs 15 residues. CDR1 and CDR2 from the germline V gene are LGHNA and YNFKEQ. The CDR3 DNA, read in part, is TGCGCCAGCAGCTCGAATACCGGACAGGGGGAGACC. Translated, it gives CASSSNTGQGET. The entire CDR3 sequence reads CASSSNTGQGETQYF.

This clone was found many times. The missing CDR3 end, 3 residues past where the read stops, is filled in from the germline J gene. The chain couples TRBV6-2 or TRBV6-3 to TRBJ2-6, with TRBD2 as a possible D gene (6 bases). The CDR3 contains 13 residues. Trimming left V 8 bases short and J 4 bases short, with 9 bases between. In germline, CDR1 is MNHEY, CDR2 SVGEGT. The sequenced part of the CDR3 DNA is TGTGCCAGCGGGGGGTTCGGGGCCAACGTC. It is translated as CASGGFGANV. The CDR3 as a whole reads CASGGFGANVLTF.

This clone was recorded many times. The DNA ends 3 residues before the CDR3 does, and the rest of the CDR3 is filled in from the germline J gene. This rearrangement joins TRBV7-2 to TRBJ1-3, with unresolved D. There are 13 residues in the CDR3. Germline CDR1 SGHTA, CDR2 FQGNSA. V lost 5 bases and J lost 4, with 9 bases in between. The CDR3 loop is CASSLGSGNTIYF. The sequenced CDR3 bases are TGTGCCAGCAGCCTCGGTTCCGGAAACACC.

This clone was seen repeatedly, ten times or more. The sequence runs out 3 residues before the end of the CDR3; the remainder is reconstructed from the germline J gene. This same CDR3 is encoded by further DNA sequences in the sample. This rearrangement joins TRBV29-1 to TRBJ2-3, with TRBD2 matching 9 bases. V shed 4 bases, J shed 4 bases, and the junction held 6 bases outside the gene matches. This CDR3 region has 14 residues. Germline CDR1 and CDR2: SQVTM and ANQGSEA. The CDR3 region is CSVGGSGGSDTQYF. The sequenced CDR3 bases are TGCAGCGTTGGTGGGAGCGGGGGGTCAGATACG.

This clone appeared many times. The read comes to an end 3 residues before the CDR3 does, leaving the germline J gene to fill in the end. V and J are TRBV13 and TRBJ2-3; 8 positions match TRBD1. CDR3 size: 15 residues. Looked up from germline, CDR1 is PRHDT and CDR2 is FYEKMQ (reference sequence). Unmatched junction bases numbered 5, after V lost 4 bases and J lost 2 bases. The part of the CDR3 DNA that was read is TGTGCCAGCAGCTCGACAGGGGTCAACACAGATACG. Translated, it gives CASSSTGVNTDT. The complete CDR3 sequence is CASSSTGVNTDTQYF.

This clone was seen many times. The CDR3 goes on 3 residues after the read ends, and that part is filled in from the germline J gene. This rearrangement joins TRBV30 to TRBJ2-3; a possible D gene is TRBD2 (6 bases). Trimming pared 0 bases from V and 4 bases from J, leaving 14 bases between. This CDR3 has 15 amino acids. Per the germline V gene, CDR1 is GTSNPN and CDR2 is SVGIG (reference sequence). The CDR3 loop is CAWSVGRTGADTQYF. The CDR3 bases that were read are TGTGCCTGGAGTGTAGGCAGGACGGGGGCAGATACG.

This clone was observed at least ten times. The missing CDR3 end, 3 residues past where the read stops, is filled in from the germline J gene. The V and J genes are TRBV5-1 and TRBJ2-5; 8 bases line up with TRBD2. Germline CDR1 reads SGHRS; CDR2 reads YFSETQ. J lost 2 bases, V lost 0 bases, and 3 bases had no gene match. This CDR3 spans 15 amino acids. CDR3 sequence: CASSLVLAGQETQYF. The sequenced part of the CDR3 DNA is TGCGCCAGCAGCTTGGTGTTAGCGGGACAAGAGACC.

This clone was counted only a few times. The CDR3 end lies 3 residues beyond the end of the read and is filled in from the germline J gene. V usage is TRBV6-1 and J usage is TRBJ1-1, with D unresolved. In germline, CDR1 is MNHNS, CDR2 SASEGT. V shed 1 base and J shed 4 bases, with 7 bases lying between them. This CDR3 comprises 13 residues. The DNA read from the CDR3 is TGTGCCAGCAGTGAAGTACCCGGCACTGAA. Translated, it gives CASSEVPGTE. The full-length CDR3 reads as CASSEVPGTEAFF.

This clone was observed a handful of times. The DNA read from the CDR3 is TGTGCCAGTAGACTCGGACAGGGAGGGAGTGAA. Translating it yields CASRLGQGGSE. The full CDR3 reads CASRLGQGGSEAFF. The chain is built from TRBV19 and TRBJ1-1; 8 bases map to TRBD1. The sequenced fragment ends 3 residues before the CDR3 boundary, so the rest is inferred from the germline J gene. This CDR3 is 14 amino acids long. The V gene end was trimmed by 6 bases and the J gene end by 7 bases; junction bases not matched to a gene: 10. In germline, CDR1 is LNHDA, CDR2 SQIVND (reference sequence).

This clone was seen ten or more times. Sequencing ends 3 residues short of the CDR3 end; the germline J gene provides the rest. The V gene is TRBV19, the J gene TRBJ2-1; perhaps TRBD2 as D (6 bases). Deletions cut 6 bases from V and 2 bases from J, with 17 bases between. This CDR3 has 16 amino acids. CDR1 is LNHDA and CDR2 is SQIVND in the germline V gene (reference sequence). The CDR3 reads CASRRLGLDTYNEQFF. The part of the CDR3 DNA that was read is TGTGCCAGTAGAAGATTGGGACTGGACACCTACAATGAG.

This clone was seen ten or more times. The read stops 3 residues short of the end of the CDR3; the missing end is completed from the germline J gene. The rearrangement links TRBV7-9 to TRBJ2-1; the D gene is possibly TRBD1 (6 bases). This CDR3 contains 15 residues. Deletions cut 4 bases from V and 7 bases from J, with 17 bases between. The V gene's germline CDR1 is SEHNR and CDR2 FQNEAQ (reference sequence). The covered CDR3 bases are TGTGCCAGCAGCTCCACAAAGATAGGACAGAATGAG. Translation: CASSSTKIGQNE. Given in full, the CDR3 is CASSSTKIGQNEQFF.

At least ten counts were recorded for this clone. The sequence runs out 3 residues before the end of the CDR3; the remainder is reconstructed from the germline J gene. The chain carries TRBV2 and TRBJ2-4, with D unresolved. Trimming removed 6 bases from V and 4 bases from J, with 10 bases in between. This CDR3 has 13 residues. Germline CDR1 SNHLY, CDR2 FYNNEI. The CDR3 bases that were read are TGTGCCAGCAGCTTGCAGAGGAAAAACATT. Amino acids: CASSLQRKNI. The complete CDR3 protein is CASSLQRKNIQYF.

There are many counts of this clone. The read halts 3 residues ahead of the CDR3 end, with the missing end drawn from the germline J gene. This chain links TRBV2 with TRBJ1-2, with 7 bases fitting TRBD1. The V and J ends lost 3 bases and 2 bases, in that order; junction bases with no gene match: 12. The CDR3 has 17 amino acids. Germline V gene data show CDR1 as SNHLY and CDR2 as FYNNEI. This chain's CDR3 is CASSDTPYRGSNYGYTF. The part of the CDR3 DNA that was read is TGTGCCAGCAGTGACACCCCGTACAGGGGATCCAACTATGGC. The full variable domain, in which reference TRBV2 and TRBJ1-2 provide the parts outside the CDR3, is EPEVTQTPSHQVTQMGQEVILRCVPISNHLYFYWYRQILGQKVEFLVSFYNNEISEKSEIFDDQFSVERPDGSNFTLKIRSTKLEDSAMYFCASSDTPYRGSNYGYTFGSGTRLTVV.

This clone came up many times. The read is 3 residues too short to cover the CDR3 end, so that end is filled in from the germline J gene. The chain combines TRBV5-1 with TRBJ1-1; 7 nucleotides agree with TRBD1. V shed 4 bases and J 5 bases; nucleotides not matched to a gene: 8. CDR1 is SGHRS, CDR2 YFSETQ, per germline. This CDR3 region has 14 residues. CDR3 bases read: TGCGCCAGCAGCCCTTCAGGGGGAGGGACTGAA. It yields the protein CASSPSGGGTE. The CDR3 in full is CASSPSGGGTEAFF.

This clone showed up many times. The read finishes 3 residues shy of the CDR3 end, and the germline J gene is used to complete it. V is TRBV18 and J is TRBJ2-7, with D tentatively TRBD1 (6 bases). This CDR3 comprises 18 residues. V was shortened by 3 bases and J by 3 bases, with 24 bases between the two germline ends. CDR1 is KGHSH, CDR2 LQKENI, per germline. The sequenced part of the CDR3 DNA is TGTGCCAGCTCACCCCGAATCTGGGTACAGGGTTTAGGCTACGAG. It specifies CASSPRIWVQGLGYE. The full CDR3 protein reads CASSPRIWVQGLGYEQYF.

Note on this clone: The read is 3 residues too short to cover the CDR3 end, so that end is filled in from the germline J gene. V is TRBV19 and J is TRBJ2-7, with 7 bases matching TRBD2. This CDR3 contains 16 residues. The V gene's germline CDR1 is LNHDA and CDR2 SQIVND (reference sequence). V was clipped by 3 bases and J by 2 bases; unmatched bases: 10. CDR3 residues: CASSIGGSGKTYEQYF. The CDR3 bases that were read are TGTGCCAGTAGTATCGGGGGGAGCGGAAAGACCTACGAG.

This clone was detected many times. The CDR3 is cut off 3 residues early in the read; its end comes from the germline J gene. This rearrangement joins TRBV30 to TRBJ2-6; D could derive from TRBD1 or TRBD2 (6 bases each). Between the trimmed V and J ends, which lost 3 bases and 4 bases, there was a span of 13 bases. Germline values: CDR1 GTSNPN, CDR2 SVGIG (reference sequence). The CDR3 length is 15 residues. Here the CDR3 reads CAWSPGEAGANVLTF. The sequenced CDR3 bases are TGTGCCTGGAGCCCAGGGGAGGCAGGGGCCAACGTC. Together with reference TRBV30 and TRBJ2-6, the CDR3 gives the full variable domain: SQTIHQWPATLVQPVGSPLSLECTVEGTSNPNLYWYRQAAGRGLQLLFYSVGIGQISSEVPQNLSASRPQDRQFILSSKKLLLSDSGFYLCAWSPGEAGANVLTFGAGSRLTVL.

This clone showed up many times. The read ends 3 residues shy of where the CDR3 ends; the end is completed using the germline J gene. The V call is TRBV29-1, the J call TRBJ1-1; TRBD1 aligns across 9 bases. CDR1 is SQVTM and CDR2 is ANQGSEA in the germline V gene. Germline trimming cut 7 bases from V and 6 bases from J; bases unmatched to any gene: 9. The CDR3 has 13 amino acids. Here the CDR3 reads CSGAQGAGAEAFF. Partial CDR3 DNA: TGCAGCGGGGCACAGGGGGCTGGGGCTGAA. Filled out from reference TRBV29-1 and TRBJ1-1, the complete variable domain reads SAVISQKPSRDICQRGTSLTIQCQVDSQVTMMFWYRQQPGQSLTLIATANQGSEATYESGFVIDKFPISRPNLTFSTLTVSNMSPEDSSIYLCSGAQGAGAEAFFGQGTRLTVV.